Shown below are 32 T cell receptor beta chains from a single sample sequenced in a study of shared clonotypes between healthy human individuals. Repertoires were generated with immunoSEQ multiplex PCR, while TCRdb's copy carries only in-frame clones and drops some. The table records about 2.4 million clones, roughly 93% of them present only once. What was sequenced was naive CD4+ T cells from PBMCs. Specified subset: CD45RA+ positively selected. The receptors derive from a man aged 18 to 30 in good health. Some clones in this sample may be carry-over from other donors' samples.

J is TRBJ2-3 and V is TRBV9; 7 positions agree with TRBD2. CDR1 is SGDLS and CDR2 is YYNGEE in the germline V gene. This CDR3 is 15 amino acids long. V trimming: 4 bases; J trimming: 5 bases; junction bases outside the gene matches: 10. The CDR3 coding sequence is TGTGCCAGCAGCTCTGGTTTTAGGGAGGGAGATACGCAGTATTTT. Protein: CASSSGFREGDTQYF.

The gene calls are TRBV6-4 and TRBJ2-5; TRBD2 matches 7 bases. CDR1 is MRHNA and CDR2 is SNTAGT in the germline V gene. The CDR3 runs 15 residues. With V trimmed by 4 bases and J by 5 bases, 10 bases remained unmatched. DNA for the CDR3: TGTGCCAGCAGTGCCAGAGCGGGACCCTGGGAGACCCAGTACTTC. Residues: CASSARAGPWETQYF.

This clone occurred a few times. The chain carries TRBV27 and TRBJ1-1; 9 nucleotides line up with TRBD1. J was trimmed by 3 bases and V by 6 bases; bases with no gene match: 8. The CDR3 spans 15 residues. Germline CDR1 MNHEY, CDR2 SMNVEV (reference sequence). The CDR3 nucleotides are TGTGCCAGCAGAGGGACAGGGCTATCGTACACTGAAGCTTTCTTT. Residues: CASRGTGLSYTEAFF.

The chain employs TRBV5-6 and TRBJ1-1; TRBD1 might be the D (5 bases). This CDR3 is built from 13 residues. The ends were cut back, 0 bases at V and 11 bases at J, with 14 bases in the middle. CDR1 is SGHDT and CDR2 is YYEEEE in the germline V gene. CDR3 in amino acids: CASSLGGVGSAFF. CDR3 coding DNA: TGTGCCAGCAGCTTGGGGGGCGTCGGTTCGGCTTTCTTT.

The chain has TRBV7-2 and TRBJ2-4; D is tentatively TRBD1 or TRBD2 (5 bases each). V was pared by 5 bases and J by 0 bases, with 11 bases between. CDR1 and CDR2 (germline): SGHTA, FQGNSA. The CDR3 spans 15 residues. The CDR3 here is CASSLGTTAKNIQYF. The CDR3, as DNA: TGTGCCAGCAGCCTAGGGACGACAGCCAAAAACATTCAGTACTTC.

The chain links TRBV29-1 to TRBJ2-7, with D possibly matching TRBD1 (6 bases). Trimming left V 7 bases short and J 5 bases short, with 18 bases between. The CDR3 extends over 13 amino acids. Germline V lookup: CDR1 SQVTM, CDR2 ANQGSEA. Written as DNA, the CDR3 is TGCAGCGGGGGGCTACACCTCGGTGACGAGCAGTACTTC. This translates into CSGGLHLGDEQYF.

The V and J genes are TRBV15 and TRBJ2-7; 7 bases align to TRBD2. Germline V gene sequence: CDR1 LNHNV, CDR2 YYDKDF (reference sequence). The CDR3 is 16 amino acids. The V and J ends lost 1 base and 4 bases, in that order; junction bases with no gene match: 10. The CDR3 reads CATSRGLGTMQYEQYF. In DNA, the CDR3 is TGTGCCACCAGCAGAGGCCTCGGGACTATGCAATACGAGCAGTACTTC.

The chain links TRBV6-5 to TRBJ1-1, with D hard to call. The V end lost 4 bases, the J end lost 1 base, and 7 bases lay between the germline ends. Germline V gives CDR1 MNHEY, CDR2 SVGAGI. CDR3 length: 13 amino acids. CDR3 nucleotides: TGTGCCAGCAGTTGGGCAGGGAACACTGAAGCTTTCTTT. The encoded protein is CASSWAGNTEAFF.

Only a few counts were recorded for this clone. V and J are TRBV2 and TRBJ1-2, with 8 nucleotides matching TRBD1. Germline values: CDR1 SNHLY, CDR2 FYNNEI. CDR3 length: 12 amino acids. The junction had 5 bases not matched to a gene; V was cut back by 7 bases and J by 7 bases. The CDR3 protein is CASTPGTGGYTF. The CDR3, as DNA: TGTGCCAGCACCCCCGGGACAGGTGGCTACACCTTC. The full variable domain, completed using reference TRBV2 and TRBJ1-2, is EPEVTQTPSHQVTQMGQEVILRCVPISNHLYFYWYRQILGQKVEFLVSFYNNEISEKSEIFDDQFSVERPDGSNFTLKIRSTKLEDSAMYFCASTPGTGGYTFGSGTRLTVV.

The chain carries TRBV27 and TRBJ2-3, with D possibly TRBD2 on 6 matching bases. The ends were cut back, 6 bases at V and 6 bases at J, with 16 bases in the middle. The CDR3 is 14 residues long. The V gene's germline CDR1 is MNHEY and CDR2 SMNVEV (reference sequence). CDR3 in DNA: TGTGCCAGCAGCAGGGCCGGGAGTATTGATACGCAGTATTTT. Protein product: CASSRAGSIDTQYF.

The chain combines TRBV5-4 with TRBJ2-2; 9 bases fit TRBD1. Germline V gene sequence: CDR1 SGHNT, CDR2 YYREEE (reference sequence). The junction had 9 bases not matched to a gene; V was cut back by 5 bases and J by 4 bases. The CDR3 extends over 16 amino acids. In DNA, the CDR3 is TGTGCCAGCAGACCTCCGGGGACAGGGCCCACCGGGGAGCTGTTTTTT. Protein sequence: CASRPPGTGPTGELFF.

The chain joins TRBV28 to TRBJ2-5; D remains ambiguous. Germline CDR1 reads MDHEN; CDR2 reads SYDVKM. The CDR3 extends over 17 amino acids. Between the trimmed V and J ends, which lost 6 bases and 6 bases, there was a span of 26 bases. The CDR3 sequence: CASSPPGAATIRKTQYF. The CDR3 DNA reads TGTGCCAGCAGCCCCCCCGGCGCTGCGACGATTAGGAAGACCCAGTACTTC. Combining the CDR3 with reference TRBV28 and TRBJ2-5 gives the whole variable domain DVKVTQSSRYLVKRTGEKVFLECVQDMDHENMFWYRQDPGLGLRLIYFSYDVKMKEKGDIPEGYSVSREKKERFSLILESASTNQTSMYLCASSPPGAATIRKTQYFGPGTRLLVL.

J is TRBJ1-1 and V is TRBV11-2; TRBD1 might be the D (6 bases). The CDR3 is 19 amino acids. Trimming removed 1 base at V and 0 bases at J, with 21 bases between. CDR1 and CDR2 (germline): SGHAT, FQNNGV. CDR3 amino acids: CASSLGGLWGRGMNTEAFF. The CDR3 coding sequence is TGTGCCAGCAGCTTAGGAGGCCTGTGGGGGCGCGGGATGAACACTGAAGCTTTCTTT.

The chain recombines TRBV5-4 with TRBJ2-1; unclear D gene. CDR1 and CDR2 from the germline V gene are SGHNT and YYREEE (reference sequence). V was shortened by 4 bases and J by 0 bases, with 14 bases between the two germline ends. CDR3 size: 16 residues. Written as DNA, the CDR3 is TGTGCCAGCAGCCGCAACTTGAGAAACTCCTACAATGAGCAGTTCTTC. Its translation: CASSRNLRNSYNEQFF. Using reference TRBV5-4 and TRBJ2-1 for the parts outside the CDR3, the full variable domain is ETGVTQSPTHLIKTRGQQVTLRCSSQSGHNTVSWYQQALGQGPQFIFQYYREEENGRGNFPPRFSGLQFPNYSSELNVNALELDDSALYLCASSRNLRNSYNEQFFGPGTRLTVL.

The chain carries TRBV11-3 and TRBJ2-2; TRBD2 might be the D (6 bases). Germline loops: CDR1 SGHNT, CDR2 YENEEA. The ends were cut back, 0 bases at V and 3 bases at J, with 8 bases in the middle. The CDR3 is 15 amino acids. The CDR3 sequence: CASSLDSGYTGELFF. The DNA for the CDR3 is TGTGCCAGCAGCTTAGACAGCGGGTACACCGGGGAGCTGTTTTTT.

The chain carries TRBV18 and TRBJ2-5, with D perhaps matching TRBD1 or TRBD2 (7 bases each). This CDR3 comprises 14 residues. Germline assignment: CDR1 KGHSH and CDR2 LQKENI. Trimming cost V 4 bases and J 5 bases, with 14 bases left between them. The CDR3 DNA is TGTGCCAGCTCACGGGAGGGACAGTCGGAGACCCAGTACTTC. It encodes CASSREGQSETQYF.

The chain links TRBV2 to TRBJ2-7; 8 nucleotides match TRBD2. V shed 4 bases and J 7 bases; nucleotides not matched to a gene: 9. The germline V gene encodes CDR1 SNHLY and CDR2 FYNNEI. The length of the CDR3 is 14 residues. The CDR3 coding sequence is TGTGCCAGCAGTGTTCAAGCGGGAGTAGATGAGCAGTACTTC. It is translated as CASSVQAGVDEQYF.

V and J are TRBV9 and TRBJ2-7; a possible D gene is TRBD2 (6 bases). Germline V gene sequence: CDR1 SGDLS, CDR2 YYNGEE. The CDR3 length is 15 residues. V was clipped by 2 bases and J by 0 bases, with 12 bases between them. The CDR3 bases are TGTGCCAGCAGCGTTACCGGGACTGACTCCTACGAGCAGTACTTC. Amino acid sequence: CASSVTGTDSYEQYF.

V and J are TRBV19 and TRBJ2-2; 9 bases fit TRBD2. The CDR3 contains 16 residues. CDR1 and CDR2 (germline): LNHDA, SQIVND (reference sequence). Trimming removed 5 bases from V and 3 bases from J; junction bases left unmatched: 7. The CDR3 here is CASSHRTSVDTGELFF. In DNA form, the CDR3 reads TGTGCCAGTAGTCACCGGACTAGCGTCGACACCGGGGAGCTGTTTTTT.

The V and J genes are TRBV27 and TRBJ1-5; D gene unclear. Germline V gene sequence: CDR1 MNHEY, CDR2 SMNVEV (reference sequence). CDR3 length: 12 residues. V dropped 3 bases and J dropped 3 bases, with 3 bases sitting between them. CDR3 nucleotides: TGTGCCAGCAGTTTTAACAATCAGCCCCAGCATTTT. Its translation: CASSFNNQPQHF.

This rearrangement joins TRBV4-1 to TRBJ2-1; TRBD2 agrees at 15 bases. Germline CDR1 is MGHRA and CDR2 is YSYEKL. V dropped 4 bases and J dropped 6; count of bases not matched to a gene: 13. This CDR3 spans 19 amino acids. This CDR3 reads CASSPIRTSGRARINEQFF. The CDR3 nucleotides are TGCGCCAGCAGCCCGATAAGGACTAGCGGGAGGGCCCGGATCAATGAGCAGTTCTTC.

There are a few counts of this clone. This chain links TRBV7-8 with TRBJ1-1; TRBD1 might be the D (6 bases). Germline loops: CDR1 SGHVS, CDR2 FQNEAQ. V dropped 8 bases and J dropped 3 bases, with 13 bases sitting between them. This CDR3 is built from 13 residues. This CDR3 reads CASHREYDTEAFF. CDR3 sequence (DNA): TGTGCCAGCCACAGGGAGTATGACACTGAAGCTTTCTTT.

This chain uses TRBV9 with TRBJ2-7; 7 bases map to TRBD1. Germline V lookup: CDR1 SGDLS, CDR2 YYNGEE. The CDR3 length is 16 residues. V lost 3 bases to trimming and J lost 3 bases; unmatched junction nucleotides: 12. CDR3 bases: TGTGCCAGCAGCGGGACAGGCTCTTTTTTGGACTACGAGCAGTACTTC. It translates to CASSGTGSFLDYEQYF.

This clone was counted a single time. The chain employs TRBV29-1 and TRBJ2-1; 9 bases are shared with TRBD2. This CDR3 is 17 amino acids long. Germline V gene sequence: CDR1 SQVTM, CDR2 ANQGSEA. Losses at the gene ends were 0 bases for V and 3 bases for J; bases not matched to a gene: 9. CDR3 protein: CSVEDSRLAAYYNEQFF. CDR3 bases: TGCAGCGTTGAAGATTCCCGACTAGCGGCTTACTACAATGAGCAGTTCTTC.

The chain joins TRBV29-1 to TRBJ2-1; TRBD2 matches at 7 bases. With V trimmed by 5 bases and J by 0 bases, 4 bases remained unmatched. Germline V lookup: CDR1 SQVTM, CDR2 ANQGSEA. The CDR3 consists of 14 residues. CDR3 nucleotide sequence: TGCAGCGTTCCGACTAGCAACTCCTACAATGAGCAGTTCTTC. Its protein product is CSVPTSNSYNEQFF.

J is TRBJ2-7 and V is TRBV18, with D maybe TRBD2 (5 bases). This CDR3 spans 14 amino acids. Trimming pared 2 bases from V and 5 bases from J, leaving 13 bases between. Germline V gene data show CDR1 as KGHSH and CDR2 as LQKENI. CDR3 protein: CASSPLGSSNEQYF. The CDR3 bases are TGTGCCAGCTCACCATTGGGGTCTAGCAACGAGCAGTACTTC.

In nucleotides, the CDR3 is TGTGCCAGCAGCCCGGTAAGGGGGTTCACAGATACGCAGTATTTT. Its protein product is CASSPVRGFTDTQYF. The V and J genes are TRBV7-9 and TRBJ2-3; TRBD1 is a possible D gene (6 bases). The CDR3 is made up of 15 amino acids. CDR1 and CDR2 from the germline V gene are SEHNR and FQNEAQ (reference sequence). The V end lost 5 bases, the J end lost 2 bases, and 14 bases lay between the germline ends.

The chain is built from TRBV7-3 and TRBJ2-3; D tentatively fits TRBD1 or TRBD2 (6 bases each). Germline V gene lookup returns CDR1 SGHTA and CDR2 FQGTGA. The CDR3 is 18 amino acids. V gave up 1 base and J gave up 2 bases, with 19 bases separating them. As DNA, the CDR3 is TGTGCCAGCAGCTTAAGTGGGTCTAGGGGGAGGTCCACAGATACGCAGTATTTT. Protein sequence: CASSLSGSRGRSTDTQYF.

The chain recombines TRBV5-4 with TRBJ2-7; the D gene is possibly TRBD2 (6 bases). Looked up from germline, CDR1 is SGHNT and CDR2 is YYREEE (reference sequence). The CDR3 consists of 13 residues. V shed 4 bases and J shed 7 bases, with 15 bases lying between them. CDR3 DNA sequence: TGTGCCAGCAGCGGAGGGTTGCGGGTGGAGCAGTACTTC. Its translation is CASSGGLRVEQYF.

The chain employs TRBV19 and TRBJ1-5; 10 bases line up with TRBD1. J gave up 7 bases and V 5 bases, and 8 bases lay outside the gene matches. The germline CDR1 and CDR2 sequences are LNHDA and SQIVND (reference sequence). This CDR3 is built from 15 residues. CDR3 DNA: TGTGCCAGTAGTCCCGGGACAGGGGCCAGACAGCCCCAGCATTTT. Translation gives CASSPGTGARQPQHF.

V and J are TRBV19 and TRBJ2-1; TRBD1 aligns across 7 bases. The CDR3 sequence is 16 residues long. V gave up 5 bases and J gave up 4 bases; unmatched junction bases: 11. The V gene's germline CDR1 is LNHDA and CDR2 SQIVND (reference sequence). The CDR3 sequence: CASSPHRGQLYNEQFF. The CDR3 DNA reads TGTGCCAGTAGTCCCCACAGGGGACAGCTATACAATGAGCAGTTCTTC.

This clone was recorded once. J is TRBJ2-1 and V is TRBV6-6, with a tentative D call TRBD2 (6 bases). V gave up 2 bases and J gave up 4 bases, with 9 bases separating them. Germline V lookup: CDR1 MNHNY, CDR2 SVGAGI (reference sequence). The CDR3 totals 14 residues. The CDR3 reads CASSYGREYNEQFF. CDR3 nucleotides: TGTGCCAGCAGTTACGGGCGGGAATACAATGAGCAGTTCTTC.